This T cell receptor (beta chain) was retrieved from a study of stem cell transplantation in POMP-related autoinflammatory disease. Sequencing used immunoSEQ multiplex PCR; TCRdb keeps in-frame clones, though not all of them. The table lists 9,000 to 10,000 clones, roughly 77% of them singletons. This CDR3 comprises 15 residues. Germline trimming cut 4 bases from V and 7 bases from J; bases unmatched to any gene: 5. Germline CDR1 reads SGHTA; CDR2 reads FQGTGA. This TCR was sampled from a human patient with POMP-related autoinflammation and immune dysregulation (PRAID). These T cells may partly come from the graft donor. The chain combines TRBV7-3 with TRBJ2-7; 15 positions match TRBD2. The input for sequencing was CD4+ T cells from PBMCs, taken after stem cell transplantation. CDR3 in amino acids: CASSYGLAGGSEQYF. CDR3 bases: TGTGCCAGCAGCTACGGACTAGCGGGAGGGAGTGAGCAGTACTTC.